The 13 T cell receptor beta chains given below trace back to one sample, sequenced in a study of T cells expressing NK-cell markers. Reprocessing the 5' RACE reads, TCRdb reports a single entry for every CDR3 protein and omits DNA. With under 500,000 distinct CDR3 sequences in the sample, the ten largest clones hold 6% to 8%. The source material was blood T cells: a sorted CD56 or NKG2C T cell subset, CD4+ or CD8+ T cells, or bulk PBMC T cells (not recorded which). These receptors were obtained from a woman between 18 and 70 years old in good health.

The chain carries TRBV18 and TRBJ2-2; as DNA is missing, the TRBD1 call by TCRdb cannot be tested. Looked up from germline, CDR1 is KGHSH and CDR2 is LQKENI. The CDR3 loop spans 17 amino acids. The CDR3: CASPHLTFPGAAGELFF.

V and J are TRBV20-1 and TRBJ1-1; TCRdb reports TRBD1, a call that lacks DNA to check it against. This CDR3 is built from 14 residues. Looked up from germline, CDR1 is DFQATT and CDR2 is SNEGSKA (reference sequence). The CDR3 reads CSAQQQGEDTEAFF.

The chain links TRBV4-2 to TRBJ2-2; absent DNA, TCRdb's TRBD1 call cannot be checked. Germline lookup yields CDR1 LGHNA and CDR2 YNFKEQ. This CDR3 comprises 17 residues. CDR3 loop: CASSRMGLQGGTGELFF.

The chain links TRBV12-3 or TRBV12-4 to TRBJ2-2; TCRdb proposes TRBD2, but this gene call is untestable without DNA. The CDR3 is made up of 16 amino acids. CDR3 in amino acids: CASSTGLAAGTGELFF.

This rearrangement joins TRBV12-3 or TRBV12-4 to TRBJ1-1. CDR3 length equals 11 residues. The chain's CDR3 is CASSSVAEAFF.

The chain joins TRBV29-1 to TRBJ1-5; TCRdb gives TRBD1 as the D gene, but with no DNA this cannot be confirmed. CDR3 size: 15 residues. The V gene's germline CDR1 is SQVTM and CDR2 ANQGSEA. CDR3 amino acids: CSVGTGGSPDQPQHF.

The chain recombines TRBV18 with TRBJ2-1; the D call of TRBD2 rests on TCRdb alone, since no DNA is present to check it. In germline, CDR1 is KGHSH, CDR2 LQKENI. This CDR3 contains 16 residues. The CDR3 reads CASSPPTGTSRGEQFF.

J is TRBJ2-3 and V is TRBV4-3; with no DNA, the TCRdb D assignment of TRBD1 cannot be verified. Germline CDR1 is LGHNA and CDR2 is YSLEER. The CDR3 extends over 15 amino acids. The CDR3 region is CASSQGHPLTDTQYF.

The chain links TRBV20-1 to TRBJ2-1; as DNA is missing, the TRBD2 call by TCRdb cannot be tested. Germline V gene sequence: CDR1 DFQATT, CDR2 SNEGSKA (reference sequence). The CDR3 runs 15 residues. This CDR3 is CSADGLAGGRGEQFF.

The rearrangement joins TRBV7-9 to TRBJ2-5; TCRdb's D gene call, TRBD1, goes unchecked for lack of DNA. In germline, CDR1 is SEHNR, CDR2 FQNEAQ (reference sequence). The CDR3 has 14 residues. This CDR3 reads CASSYGDIQETQYF.

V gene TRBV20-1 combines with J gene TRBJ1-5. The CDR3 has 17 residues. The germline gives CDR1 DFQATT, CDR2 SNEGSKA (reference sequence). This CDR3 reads CSARVAGTKDSNQPQHF.

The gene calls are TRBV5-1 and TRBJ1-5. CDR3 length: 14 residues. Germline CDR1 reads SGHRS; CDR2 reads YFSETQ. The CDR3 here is CASSLEADNQPQHF. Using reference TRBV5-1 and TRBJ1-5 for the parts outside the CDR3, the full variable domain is KAGVTQTPRYLIKTRGQQVTLSCSPISGHRSVSWYQQTPGQGLQFLFEYFSETQRNKGNFPGRFSGRQFSNSRSEMNVSTLELGDSALYLCASSLEADNQPQHFGDGTRLSIL.

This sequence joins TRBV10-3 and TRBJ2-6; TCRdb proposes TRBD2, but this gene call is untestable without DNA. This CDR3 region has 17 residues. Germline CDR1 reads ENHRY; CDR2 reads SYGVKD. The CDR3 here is CATTGAGRGSGANVLTF.